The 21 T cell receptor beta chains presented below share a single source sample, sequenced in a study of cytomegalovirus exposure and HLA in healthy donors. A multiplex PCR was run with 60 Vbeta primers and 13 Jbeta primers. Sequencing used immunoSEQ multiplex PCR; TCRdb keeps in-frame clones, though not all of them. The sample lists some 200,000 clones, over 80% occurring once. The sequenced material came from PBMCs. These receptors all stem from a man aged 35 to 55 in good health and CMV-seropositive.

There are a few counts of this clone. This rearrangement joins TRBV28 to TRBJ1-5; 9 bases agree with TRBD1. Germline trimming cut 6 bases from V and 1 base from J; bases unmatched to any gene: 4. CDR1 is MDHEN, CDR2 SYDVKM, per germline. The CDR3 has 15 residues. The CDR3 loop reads CASRRQGGSNQPQHF. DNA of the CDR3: TGTGCCAGCAGGCGACAGGGGGGGAGCAATCAGCCCCAGCATTTT.

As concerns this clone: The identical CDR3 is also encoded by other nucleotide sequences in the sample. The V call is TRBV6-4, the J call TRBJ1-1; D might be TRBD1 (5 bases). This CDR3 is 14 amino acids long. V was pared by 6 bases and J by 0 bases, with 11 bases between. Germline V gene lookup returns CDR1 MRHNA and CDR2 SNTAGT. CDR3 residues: CASRKDRVNTEAFF. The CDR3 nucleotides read TGTGCCAGCAGGAAAGACAGAGTGAACACTGAAGCTTTCTTT.

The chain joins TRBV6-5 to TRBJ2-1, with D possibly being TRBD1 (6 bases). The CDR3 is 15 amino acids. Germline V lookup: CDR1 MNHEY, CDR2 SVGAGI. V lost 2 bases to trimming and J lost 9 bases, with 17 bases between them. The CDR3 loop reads CASSYRPGAQGEQFF. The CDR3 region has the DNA TGTGCCAGCAGTTACCGCCCAGGGGCGCAGGGTGAGCAGTTCTTC.

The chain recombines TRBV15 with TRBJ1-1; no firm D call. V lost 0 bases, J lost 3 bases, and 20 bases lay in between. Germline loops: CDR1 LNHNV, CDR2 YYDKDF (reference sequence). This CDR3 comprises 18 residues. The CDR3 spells CATSRDVSYSDGDTEAFF. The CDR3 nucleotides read TGTGCCACCAGCAGAGATGTTAGTTACAGCGACGGGGACACTGAAGCTTTCTTT.

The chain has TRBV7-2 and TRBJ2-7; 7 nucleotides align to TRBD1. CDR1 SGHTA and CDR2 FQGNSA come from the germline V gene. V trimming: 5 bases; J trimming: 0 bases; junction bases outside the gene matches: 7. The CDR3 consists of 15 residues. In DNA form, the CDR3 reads TGTGCCAGCAGCATTACAGGGGATCCCTCCTACGAGCAGTACTTC. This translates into CASSITGDPSYEQYF.

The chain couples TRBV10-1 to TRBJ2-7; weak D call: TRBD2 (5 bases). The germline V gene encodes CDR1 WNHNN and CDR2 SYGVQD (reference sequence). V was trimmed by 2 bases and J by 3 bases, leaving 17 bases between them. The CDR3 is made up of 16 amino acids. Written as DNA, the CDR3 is TGCGCCAGCAGTGAGGGGAGAGGATGGGATAACTACGAGCAGTACTTC. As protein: CASSEGRGWDNYEQYF.

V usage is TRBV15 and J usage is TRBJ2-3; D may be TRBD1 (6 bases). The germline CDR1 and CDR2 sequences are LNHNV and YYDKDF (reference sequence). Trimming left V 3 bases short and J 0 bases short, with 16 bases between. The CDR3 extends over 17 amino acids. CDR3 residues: CATSSLVGQRSTDTQYF. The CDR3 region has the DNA TGTGCCACCAGCAGCCTGGTTGGACAGCGAAGCACAGATACGCAGTATTTT.

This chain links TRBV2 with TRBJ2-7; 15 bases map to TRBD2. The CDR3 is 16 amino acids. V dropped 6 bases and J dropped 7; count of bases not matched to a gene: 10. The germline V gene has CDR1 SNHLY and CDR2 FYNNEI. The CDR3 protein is CASRRTSGGATREQYF. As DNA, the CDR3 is TGTGCCAGCAGACGGACTAGCGGGGGGGCGACTAGGGAGCAGTACTTC.

The CDR3 region has the DNA TGTGCCAGCAGCAGAGACAGGGTCACCGGGGAGCTGTTTTTT. Translation gives CASSRDRVTGELFF. This sequence joins TRBV7-3 and TRBJ2-2; 7 bases fit TRBD1. There are 14 residues in the CDR3. CDR1 is SGHTA, CDR2 FQGTGA, per germline. Unmatched junction bases numbered 4, after V lost 5 bases and J lost 4 bases.

CDR3 bases: TGTGCCAGCACCCCGACAGGGACAGGAAACACCATATATTTT. Protein product: CASTPTGTGNTIYF. The chain uses TRBV28 and TRBJ1-3; 7 nucleotides match TRBD1. Unmatched junction bases numbered 7, after V lost 7 bases and J lost 4 bases. The germline V gene has CDR1 MDHEN and CDR2 SYDVKM. The CDR3 is made up of 14 amino acids.

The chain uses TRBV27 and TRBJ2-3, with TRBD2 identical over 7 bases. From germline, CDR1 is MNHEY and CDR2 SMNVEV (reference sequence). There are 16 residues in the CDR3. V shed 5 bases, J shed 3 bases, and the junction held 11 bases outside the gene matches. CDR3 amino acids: CASSERWGGGTDTQYF. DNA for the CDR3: TGTGCCAGCAGTGAGAGGTGGGGCGGGGGAACAGATACGCAGTATTTT.

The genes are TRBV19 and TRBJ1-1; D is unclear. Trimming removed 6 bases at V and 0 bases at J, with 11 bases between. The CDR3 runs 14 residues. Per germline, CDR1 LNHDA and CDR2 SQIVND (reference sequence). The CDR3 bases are TGTGCCAGTAGGCCGACACGAATGAACACTGAAGCTTTCTTT. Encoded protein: CASRPTRMNTEAFF.

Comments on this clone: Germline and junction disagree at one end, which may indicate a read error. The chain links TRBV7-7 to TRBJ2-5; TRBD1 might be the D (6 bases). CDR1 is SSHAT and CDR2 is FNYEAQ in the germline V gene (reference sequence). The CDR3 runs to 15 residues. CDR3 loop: CASSPVGPRGETQYF. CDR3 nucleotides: TGTGCTAGCAGCCCAGTAGGGCCTAGGGGGGAGACCCAGTACTTC. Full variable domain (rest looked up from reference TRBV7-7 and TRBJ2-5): GAGVSQSPRYKVTKRGQDVTLRCDPISSHATLYWYQQALGQGPEFLTYFNYEAQPDKSGLPSDRFSAERPEGSISTLTIQRTEQRDSAMYRCASSPVGPRGETQYFGPGTRLLVL.

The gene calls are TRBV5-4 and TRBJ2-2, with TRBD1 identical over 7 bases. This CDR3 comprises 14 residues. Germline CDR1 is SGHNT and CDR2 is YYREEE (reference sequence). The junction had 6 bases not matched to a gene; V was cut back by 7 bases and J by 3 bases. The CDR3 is CASGTETHTGELFF. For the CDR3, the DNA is TGTGCCAGCGGGACAGAGACCCACACCGGGGAGCTGTTTTTT.

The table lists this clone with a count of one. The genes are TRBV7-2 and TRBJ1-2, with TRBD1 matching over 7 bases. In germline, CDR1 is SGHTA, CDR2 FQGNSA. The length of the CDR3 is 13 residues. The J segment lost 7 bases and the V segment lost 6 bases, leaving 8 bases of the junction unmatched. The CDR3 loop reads CASSIDRVGGYTF. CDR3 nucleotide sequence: TGTGCCAGCAGTATAGACAGGGTCGGTGGCTACACCTTC.

The DNA of the CDR3 is TGCGCCAGCAGCCAAGGGTTAGCGGGGGGCAAAGAAGAGACCCAGTACTTC. As protein: CASSQGLAGGKEETQYF. The chain uses TRBV4-3 and TRBJ2-5; TRBD2 matches at 10 bases. V lost 1 base, J lost 3 bases, and 8 bases stayed unmatched. The CDR3 contains 17 residues. Germline assignment: CDR1 LGHNA and CDR2 YSLEER.

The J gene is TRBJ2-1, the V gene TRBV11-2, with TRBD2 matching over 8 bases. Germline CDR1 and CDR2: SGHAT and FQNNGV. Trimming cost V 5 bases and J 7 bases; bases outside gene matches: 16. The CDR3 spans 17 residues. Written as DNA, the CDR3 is TGTGCCAGCAGCGGTCAGCCAGCGGGACTAGGTGGTAATGAGCAGTTCTTC. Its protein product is CASSGQPAGLGGNEQFF.

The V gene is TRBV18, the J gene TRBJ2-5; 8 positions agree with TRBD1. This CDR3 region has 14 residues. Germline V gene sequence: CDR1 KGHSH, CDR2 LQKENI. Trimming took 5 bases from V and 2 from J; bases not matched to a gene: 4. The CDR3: CASSIDRGQETQYF. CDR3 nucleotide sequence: TGTGCCAGCTCAATCGACAGGGGACAAGAGACCCAGTACTTC.

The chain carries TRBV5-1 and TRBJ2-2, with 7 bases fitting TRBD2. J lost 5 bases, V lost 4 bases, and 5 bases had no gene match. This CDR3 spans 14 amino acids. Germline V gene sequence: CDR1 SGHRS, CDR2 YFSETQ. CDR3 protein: CASSPDGGTGELFF. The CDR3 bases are TGCGCCAGCAGCCCCGACGGGGGGACCGGGGAGCTGTTTTTT.

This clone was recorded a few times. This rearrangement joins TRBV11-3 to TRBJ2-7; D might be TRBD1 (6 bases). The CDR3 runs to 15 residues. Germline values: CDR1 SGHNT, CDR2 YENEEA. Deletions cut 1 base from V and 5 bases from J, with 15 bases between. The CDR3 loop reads CASSLGAGEYDEQYF. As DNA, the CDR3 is TGTGCCAGCAGCTTAGGGGCAGGGGAGTACGACGAGCAGTACTTC.

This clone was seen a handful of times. The CDR3 nucleotides are TGTGCCAGCAGTTACAGAGCAGGGGGCCGCGAGACCCAGTACTTC. It specifies CASSYRAGGRETQYF. This chain joins TRBV6-5 and TRBJ2-5; 8 nucleotides agree with TRBD1. V lost 2 bases and J lost 5; bases outside the gene matches: 7. CDR3 length: 15 residues. Germline assignment: CDR1 MNHEY and CDR2 SVGAGI.